This is a list of T cell receptor beta chains from one sample in a study of cytomegalovirus exposure and HLA in healthy donors. The method was immunoSEQ multiplex PCR; TCRdb's version includes in-frame clones alone and lacks a portion of them. The sample has more than 95,000 clones, roughly 75% seen once. Sequencing used PBMCs. These receptors all stem from a female donor in good health and CMV-seronegative. CDR3s include the opening cysteine and the closing phenylalanine or tryptophan.

>TRBJ2-3|TRBV4-1
CASSQERARGLADTQYF
>TRBJ2-2|TRBV5-4
CASSPSSSPSLGELFF
>TRBJ1-3|TRBV25-1
CASSGHGTGENTIYF
>.|TRBV9
CASSGGTDPSYEQYF
>TRBJ2-3|TRBV21-1
CASSKRYTTGTDTQYF
>TRBJ2-7|TRBV2
CASSEPSGASYEQYF
>TRBJ1-2|TRBV6-5
CASSRGQAADYGYTF
>TRBJ1-2|TRBV20-1
CSARDSYGYTF
>TRBJ1-2|TRBV2
CASIRRPGATNYGYTF
>TRBJ2-1|TRBV9
CASSVSSSGTNEFF
>TRBJ2-7|TRBV19
CASRGSRGNEQYF
>TRBJ2-7|TRBV20-1
CSARLAYEQYF
>TRBJ2-7|TRBV7-9
CSSSPWTSYEQYF
>TRBJ1-6|TRBV6-5
CASSSPRGTGFTPLHF
>TRBJ2-3|TRBV5-1
CASSLAGSTDTQYF
>TRBJ2-7|TRBV18
CASSQSISGATYEQYF
>TRBJ2-7|TRBV6-7
CASSYSGQGRGEQYF
>TRBJ1-1|TRBV7-3
CASSLHMNTEAFF
>TRBJ2-2|TRBV7-3
CASSLNSRPGELFF
>TRBJ1-2|TRBV7-2
CASSLSTGVSNGYTF
>TRBJ2-6|TRBV7-9
CASSLATLSSSGANVLTF
>TRBJ1-2|TRBV6-1
CAFRQDNTNGYTF
>TRBJ2-7|TRBV10-2
CASTMGRGAYEQYF
>TRBJ2-2|TRBV25-1
CASSESRARDTGELFF
>TRBJ1-1|TRBV5-1
CASSPGSGEIEAFF
>TRBJ2-2|TRBV14
CASSAGLAGELFF
>TRBJ2-1|TRBV11-2
CASSERGASSYNEQFF
>TRBJ2-7|TRBV2
CASNQGLAGGEQYF
>TRBJ2-7|TRBV6-6
CATDTRGEQYF
>TRBJ2-3|TRBV6-5
CASSYTTRITDTQYF
>TRBJ2-5|TRBV12-5
CASGPSGLEETQYF
>TRBJ1-1|TRBV2
CASIYIGAGTEAFF
>TRBJ1-6|TRBV6-5
CASSPGQGMNSPLHF
>TRBJ2-7|TRBV28
CASSLALLAFYEQYF
>TRBJ2-5|TRBV5-1
CASSHGLAGAQETQYF